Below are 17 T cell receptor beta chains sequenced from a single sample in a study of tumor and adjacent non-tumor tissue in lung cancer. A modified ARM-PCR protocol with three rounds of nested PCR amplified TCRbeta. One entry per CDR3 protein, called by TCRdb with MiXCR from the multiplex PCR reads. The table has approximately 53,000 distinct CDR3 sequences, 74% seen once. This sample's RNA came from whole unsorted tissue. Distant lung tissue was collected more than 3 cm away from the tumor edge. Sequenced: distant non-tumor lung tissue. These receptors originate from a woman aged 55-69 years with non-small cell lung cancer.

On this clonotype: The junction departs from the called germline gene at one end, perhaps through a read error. CDR3 nucleotide sequence: TGTGCCGGCAGTTCCACCAGCGGGGCCTCCTACGAGCAATACTTC. It codes for CAGSSTSGASYEQYF. The chain combines TRBV12-3 or TRBV12-4 with TRBJ2-7; TRBD2 matches 7 bases. CDR3 size: 15 residues.

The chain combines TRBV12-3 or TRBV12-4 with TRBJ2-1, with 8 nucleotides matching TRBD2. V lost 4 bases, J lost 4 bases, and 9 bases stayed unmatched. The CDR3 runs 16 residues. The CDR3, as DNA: TGTGCCAGCAGTTCCCGGGCGGGAGGACTTTACAATGAGCAGTTCTTC. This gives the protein CASSSRAGGLYNEQFF.

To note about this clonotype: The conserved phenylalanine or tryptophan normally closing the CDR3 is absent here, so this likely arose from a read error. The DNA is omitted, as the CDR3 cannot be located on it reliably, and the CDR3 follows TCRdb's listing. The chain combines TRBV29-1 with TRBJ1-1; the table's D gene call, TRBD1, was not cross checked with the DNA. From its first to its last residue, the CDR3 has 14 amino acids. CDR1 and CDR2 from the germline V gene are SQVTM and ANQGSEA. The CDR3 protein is CSVALSQVATEVFL.

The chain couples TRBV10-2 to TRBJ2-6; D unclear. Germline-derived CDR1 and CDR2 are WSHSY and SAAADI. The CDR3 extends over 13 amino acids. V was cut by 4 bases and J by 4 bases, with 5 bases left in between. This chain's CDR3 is CASSGCGANVLTF. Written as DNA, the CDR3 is TGCGCCAGCAGTGGTTGCGGGGCCAACGTCCTGACTTTC.

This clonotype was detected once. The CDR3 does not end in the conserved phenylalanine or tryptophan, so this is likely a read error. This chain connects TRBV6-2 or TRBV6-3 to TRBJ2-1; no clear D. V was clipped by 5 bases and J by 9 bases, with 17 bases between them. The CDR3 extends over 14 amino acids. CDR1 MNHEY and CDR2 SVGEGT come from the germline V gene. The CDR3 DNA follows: TGTGCCAGCAGTCCCCGGACCAGTATACCTGAGCAGTTCCTT. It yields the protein CASSPRTSIPEQFL.

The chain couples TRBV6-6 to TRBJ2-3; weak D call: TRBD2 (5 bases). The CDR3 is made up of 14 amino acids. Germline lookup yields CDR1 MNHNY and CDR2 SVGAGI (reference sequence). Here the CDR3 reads CVSSLSGSTDTQYF. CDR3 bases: TGTGTTAGCAGTTTGAGCGGAAGCACAGATACGCAGTATTTT.

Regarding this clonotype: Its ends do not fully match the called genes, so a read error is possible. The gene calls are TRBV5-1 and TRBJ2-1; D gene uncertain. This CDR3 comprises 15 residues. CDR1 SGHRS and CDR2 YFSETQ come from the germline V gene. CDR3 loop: CASSSNLGSYNEQFF. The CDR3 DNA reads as TGCGCTAGCAGCTCGAACCTAGGATCCTACAATGAGCAGTTCTTC.

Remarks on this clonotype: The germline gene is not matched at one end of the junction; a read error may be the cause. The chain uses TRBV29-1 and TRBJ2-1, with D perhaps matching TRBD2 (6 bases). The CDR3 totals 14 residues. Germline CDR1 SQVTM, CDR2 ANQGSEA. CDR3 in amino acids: CSVEGGAGVDEQFF. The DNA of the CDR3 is TGCAGTGTTGAAGGCGGGGCTGGGGTAGATGAGCAGTTCTTC.

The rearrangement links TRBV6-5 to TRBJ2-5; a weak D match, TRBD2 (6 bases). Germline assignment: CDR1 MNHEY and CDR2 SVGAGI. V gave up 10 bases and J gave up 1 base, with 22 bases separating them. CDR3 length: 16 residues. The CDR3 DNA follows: TGTGCCAATGGGCGGGGTGGGTCACACGGCCAAGAGACCCAGTACTTC. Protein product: CANGRGGSHGQETQYF.

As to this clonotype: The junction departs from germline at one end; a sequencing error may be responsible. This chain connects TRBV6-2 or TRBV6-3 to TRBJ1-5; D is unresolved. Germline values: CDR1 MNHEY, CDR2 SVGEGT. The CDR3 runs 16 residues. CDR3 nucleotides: TGTGTCAGCCCCGGGCAGGCGCGAACTGGCAATCAGCCCCAGCATTTT. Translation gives CVSPGQARTGNQPQHF.

CDR3 nucleotides: TGTGCCACAAGTCTTGGGGCAGCAAGAGAAGCTTTCTTT. Translation: CATSLGAAREAFF. This chain connects TRBV24-1 to TRBJ1-1, with TRBD1 as a possible D gene (5 bases). Deletions cut 10 bases from V and 8 bases from J, with 19 bases between. The germline V gene encodes CDR1 KGHDR and CDR2 SFDVKD. CDR3 length: 13 amino acids.

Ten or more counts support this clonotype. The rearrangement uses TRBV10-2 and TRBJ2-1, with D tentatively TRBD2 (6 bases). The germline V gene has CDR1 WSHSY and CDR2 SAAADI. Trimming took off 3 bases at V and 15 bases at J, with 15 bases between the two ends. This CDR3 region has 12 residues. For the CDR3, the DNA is TGCGCCAGCAGTGAAATCTTCGCGGGGTGGTTCTTC. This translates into CASSEIFAGWFF.

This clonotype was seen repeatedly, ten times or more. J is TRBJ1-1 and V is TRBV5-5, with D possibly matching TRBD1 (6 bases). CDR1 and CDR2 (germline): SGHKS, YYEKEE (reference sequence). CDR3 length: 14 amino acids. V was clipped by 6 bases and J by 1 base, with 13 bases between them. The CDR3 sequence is CASIREGGNTEAFF. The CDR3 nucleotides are TGTGCCAGCATTAGAGAGGGGGGGAACACTGAAGCTTTCTTT.

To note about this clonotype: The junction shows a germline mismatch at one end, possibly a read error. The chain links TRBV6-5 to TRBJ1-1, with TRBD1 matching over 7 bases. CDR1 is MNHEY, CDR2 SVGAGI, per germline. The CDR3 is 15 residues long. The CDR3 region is CASRDIGGWSTGAFF. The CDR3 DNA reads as TGTGCCAGCAGGGATATAGGGGGCTGGAGCACTGGAGCTTTCTTT.

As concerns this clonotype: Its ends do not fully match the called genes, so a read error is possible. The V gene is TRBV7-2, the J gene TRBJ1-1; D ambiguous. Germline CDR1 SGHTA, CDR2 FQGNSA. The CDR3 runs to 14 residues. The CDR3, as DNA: TGTGCCAGAAGCTCTTACGAGAGGGTATCTGAAGCTTTCTTT. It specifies CARSSYERVSEAFF.

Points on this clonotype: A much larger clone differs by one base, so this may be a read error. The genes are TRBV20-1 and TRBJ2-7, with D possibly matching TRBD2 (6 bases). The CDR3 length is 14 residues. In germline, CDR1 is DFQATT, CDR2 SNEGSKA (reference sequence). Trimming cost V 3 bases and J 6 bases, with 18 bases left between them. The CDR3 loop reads CSASARGAGGEQYF. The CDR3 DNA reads TGCAGTGCTAGTGCAAGGGGCGCCGGGGGCGAGCAGTACTTC.

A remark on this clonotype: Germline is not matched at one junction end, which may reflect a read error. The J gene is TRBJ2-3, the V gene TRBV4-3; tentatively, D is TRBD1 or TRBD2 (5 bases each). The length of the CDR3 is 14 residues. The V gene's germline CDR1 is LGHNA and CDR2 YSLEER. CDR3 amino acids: CASSRDRNTETQYF. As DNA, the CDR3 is TGCGCCAGCAGTCGGGACCGTAACACAGAAACGCAGTACTTT.